This T cell receptor (beta chain) was profiled in a study of neurological immune-mediated disorders. This CDR3 has 14 amino acids. After removal of 0 bases from V and 1 base from J, the junction contained 2 bases not matched to a gene. The V gene's germline CDR1 is DFQATT and CDR2 SNEGSKA (reference sequence). Points from the study as a whole: Across subjects, expanded clones had no CDR3 amino acid sequences in common, pointing to private repertoires in all groups.

From the 5' RACE reads, TCRdb called clonotypes with MiXCR, one entry per CDR3 protein. The sample lists around 64,000 distinct CDR3 sequences; more than 3% were seen once. This clonotype was found many times. Antigen: not known. The chain is built from TRBV20-1 and TRBJ1-2, with 7 bases aligning to TRBD1. The TCR originated in a woman between 50 and 59 years old with multiple sclerosis. Material for sequencing was PBMCs. In nucleotides, the CDR3 is TGCAGTGCTAGAGAGACAGGGCTTAACTATGGCTACACCTTC. It is translated as CSARETGLNYGYTF.